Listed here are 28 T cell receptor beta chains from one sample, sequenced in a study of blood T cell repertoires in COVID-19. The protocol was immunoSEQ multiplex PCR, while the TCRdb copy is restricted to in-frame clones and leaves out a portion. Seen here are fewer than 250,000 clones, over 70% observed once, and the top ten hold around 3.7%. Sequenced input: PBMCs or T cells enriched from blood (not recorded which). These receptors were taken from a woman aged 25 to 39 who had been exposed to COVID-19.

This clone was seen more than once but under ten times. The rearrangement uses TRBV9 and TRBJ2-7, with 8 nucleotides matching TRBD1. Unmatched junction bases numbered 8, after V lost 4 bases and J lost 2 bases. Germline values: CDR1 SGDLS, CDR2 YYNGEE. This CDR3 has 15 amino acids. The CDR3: CASSPAGTGTYEQYF. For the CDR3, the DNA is TGTGCCAGCAGCCCAGCCGGGACAGGAACCTACGAGCAGTACTTC.

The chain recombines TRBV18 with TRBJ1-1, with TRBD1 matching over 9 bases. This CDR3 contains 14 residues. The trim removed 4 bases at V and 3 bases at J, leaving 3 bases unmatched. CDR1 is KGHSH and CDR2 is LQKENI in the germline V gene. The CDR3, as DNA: TGTGCCAGCTCACACAGGGGGCGGGACACTGAAGCTTTCTTT. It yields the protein CASSHRGRDTEAFF.

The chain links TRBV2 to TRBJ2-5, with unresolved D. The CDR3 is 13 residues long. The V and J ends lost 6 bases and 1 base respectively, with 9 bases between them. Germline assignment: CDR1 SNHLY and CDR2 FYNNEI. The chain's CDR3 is CASSAQRQETQYF. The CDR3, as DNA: TGTGCCAGCAGCGCTCAGCGCCAAGAGACCCAGTACTTC.

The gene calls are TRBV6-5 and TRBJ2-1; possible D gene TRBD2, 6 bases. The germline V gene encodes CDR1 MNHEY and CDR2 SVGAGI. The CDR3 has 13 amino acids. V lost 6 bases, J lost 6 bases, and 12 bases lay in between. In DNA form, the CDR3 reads TGTGCCAGCAGGGGACTTGCGATCAATGAGCAGTTCTTC. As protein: CASRGLAINEQFF.

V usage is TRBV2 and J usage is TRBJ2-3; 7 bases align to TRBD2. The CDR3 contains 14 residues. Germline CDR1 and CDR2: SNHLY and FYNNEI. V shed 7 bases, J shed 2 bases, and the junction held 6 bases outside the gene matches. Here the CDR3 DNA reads TGTGCCAGCATGGGGCGGGACTACACAGATACGCAGTATTTT. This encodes CASMGRDYTDTQYF.

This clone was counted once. The CDR3, as DNA: TGTGCCTGGAGTAGTTGGACTAGCGGGGAAGAGACCCAGTACTTC. As protein: CAWSSWTSGEETQYF. V is TRBV30 and J is TRBJ2-5; the match to TRBD2 covers 12 bases. CDR3 length: 15 residues. Germline V gene lookup returns CDR1 GTSNPN and CDR2 SVGIG (reference sequence). V shed 2 bases, J shed 3 bases, and the junction held 4 bases outside the gene matches. The whole variable domain, remainder taken from reference TRBV30 and TRBJ2-5, is SQTIHQWPATLVQPVGSPLSLECTVEGTSNPNLYWYRQAAGRGLQLLFYSVGIGQISSEVPQNLSASRPQDRQFILSSKKLLLSDSGFYLCAWSSWTSGEETQYFGPGTRLLVL.

The CDR3: CAIRNQGSNQPQHF. Here the CDR3 DNA reads TGTGCCATCAGAAACCAGGGGAGCAATCAGCCCCAGCATTTT. The rearrangement links TRBV10-3 to TRBJ1-5; D is perhaps TRBD1 (6 bases). This CDR3 has 14 residues. CDR1 is ENHRY and CDR2 is SYGVKD in the germline V gene. The germline V and J ends were trimmed by 6 bases and 1 base, with 10 bases remaining between them.

CDR3: CASSLDTRTQYF. DNA of the CDR3: TGTGCCAGCAGCTTAGATACTAGGACCCAGTACTTC. The rearrangement joins TRBV11-3 to TRBJ2-5; D perhaps matches TRBD2 (5 bases). Germline V gene sequence: CDR1 SGHNT, CDR2 YENEEA. The CDR3 is made up of 12 amino acids. V was clipped by 0 bases and J by 7 bases, with 6 bases between them. The full variable domain, completed using reference TRBV11-3 and TRBJ2-5, is EAGVVQSPRYKIIEKKQPVAFWCNPISGHNTLYWYLQNLGQGPELLIRYENEEAVDDSQLPKDRFSAERLKGVDSTLKIQPAELGDSAVYLCASSLDTRTQYFGPGTRLLVL.

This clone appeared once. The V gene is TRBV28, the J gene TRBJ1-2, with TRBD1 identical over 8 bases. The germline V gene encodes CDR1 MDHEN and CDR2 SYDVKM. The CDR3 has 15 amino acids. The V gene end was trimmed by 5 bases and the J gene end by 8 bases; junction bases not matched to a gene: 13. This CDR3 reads CASSPFVRTGIGYTF. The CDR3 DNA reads TGTGCCAGCAGTCCTTTTGTTAGGACAGGGATCGGCTACACCTTC.

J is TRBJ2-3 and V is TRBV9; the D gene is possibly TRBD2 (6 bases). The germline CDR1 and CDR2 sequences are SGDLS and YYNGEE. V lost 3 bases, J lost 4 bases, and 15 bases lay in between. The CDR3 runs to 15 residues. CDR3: CASSGGLLRADTQYF. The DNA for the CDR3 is TGTGCCAGCAGCGGGGGACTCCTGAGGGCAGATACGCAGTATTTT.

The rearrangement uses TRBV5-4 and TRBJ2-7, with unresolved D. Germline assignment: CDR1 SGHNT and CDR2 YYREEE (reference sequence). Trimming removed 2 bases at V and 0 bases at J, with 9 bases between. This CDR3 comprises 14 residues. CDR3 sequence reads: CASSFDTSSYEQYF. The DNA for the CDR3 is TGTGCCAGCAGCTTCGACACGAGCTCCTACGAGCAGTACTTC.

The CDR3 DNA reads TGTGCCACCAGCAGACTCAGGGGACCGCTCAATGAAAAACTGTTTTTT. Its protein product is CATSRLRGPLNEKLFF. This chain uses TRBV15 with TRBJ1-4, with D maybe TRBD1 (6 bases). The CDR3 loop spans 16 amino acids. V lost 2 bases and J lost 5, with 15 bases in between. Germline V CDR1 and CDR2: LNHNV, YYDKDF (reference sequence).

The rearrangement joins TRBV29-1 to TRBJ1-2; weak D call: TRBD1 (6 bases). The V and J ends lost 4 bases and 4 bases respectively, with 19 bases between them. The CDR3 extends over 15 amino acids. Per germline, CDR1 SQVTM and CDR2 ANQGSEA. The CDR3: CSVVRAGGLGYGYTF. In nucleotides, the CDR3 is TGCAGCGTTGTACGTGCTGGGGGCCTTGGCTATGGCTACACCTTC.

Written as DNA, the CDR3 is TGTGCCAGCAGCCAAGGAGTATACACAGATACGCAGTATTTT. Protein sequence: CASSQGVYTDTQYF. This rearrangement joins TRBV3-1 (or the pseudogene TRBV3-2) to TRBJ2-3, with no clear D. In germline, CDR1 is LGHDT, CDR2 YNNKEL (reference sequence). The length of the CDR3 is 14 residues. Between the trimmed V and J ends, which lost 1 base and 2 bases, there was a span of 7 bases.

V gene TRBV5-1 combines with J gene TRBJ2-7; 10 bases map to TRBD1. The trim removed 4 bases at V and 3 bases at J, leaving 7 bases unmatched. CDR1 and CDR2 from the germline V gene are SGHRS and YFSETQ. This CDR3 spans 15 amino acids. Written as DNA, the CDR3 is TGCGCCAGCAGCCCTGGACAGGGGGTTTTCTACGAGCAGTACTTC. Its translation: CASSPGQGVFYEQYF.

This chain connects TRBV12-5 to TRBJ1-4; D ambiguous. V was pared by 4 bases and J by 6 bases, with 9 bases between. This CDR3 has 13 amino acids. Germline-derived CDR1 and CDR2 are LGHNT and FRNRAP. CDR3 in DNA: TGTGCTAGTGGTTATACCGGTGATGAAAAACTGTTTTTT. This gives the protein CASGYTGDEKLFF.

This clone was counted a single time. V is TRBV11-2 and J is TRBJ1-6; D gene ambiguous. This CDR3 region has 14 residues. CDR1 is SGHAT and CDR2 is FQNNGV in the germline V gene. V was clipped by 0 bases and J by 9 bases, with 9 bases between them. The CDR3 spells CASSLDLEVSPLHF. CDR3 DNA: TGTGCCAGCAGCTTAGATCTGGAGGTTTCACCCCTCCACTTT.

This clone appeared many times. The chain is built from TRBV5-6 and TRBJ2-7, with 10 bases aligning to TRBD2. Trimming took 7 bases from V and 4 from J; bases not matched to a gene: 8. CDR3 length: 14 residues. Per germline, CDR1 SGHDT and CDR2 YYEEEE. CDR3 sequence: CASALAGAPYEQYF. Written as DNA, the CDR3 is TGTGCCAGCGCGCTAGCGGGAGCCCCGTACGAGCAGTACTTC.

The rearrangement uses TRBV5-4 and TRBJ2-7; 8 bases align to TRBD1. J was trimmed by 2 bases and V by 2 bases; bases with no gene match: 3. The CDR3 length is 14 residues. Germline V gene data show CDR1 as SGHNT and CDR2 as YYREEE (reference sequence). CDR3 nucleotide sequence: TGTGCCAGCAGCTTCGGGACAGGAGCCTACGAGCAGTACTTC. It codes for CASSFGTGAYEQYF.

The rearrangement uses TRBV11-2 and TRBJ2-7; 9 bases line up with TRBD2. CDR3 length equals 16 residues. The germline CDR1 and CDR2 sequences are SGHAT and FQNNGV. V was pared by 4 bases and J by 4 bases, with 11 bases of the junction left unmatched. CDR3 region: CASSSIGGRAIYEQYF. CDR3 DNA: TGTGCCAGCAGCTCAATTGGCGGGAGGGCGATATACGAGCAGTACTTC. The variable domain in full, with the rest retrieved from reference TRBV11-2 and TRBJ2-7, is EAGVAQSPRYKIIEKRQSVAFWCNPISGHATLYWYQQILGQGPKLLIQFQNNGVVDDSQLPKDRFSAERLKGVDSTLKIQPAKLEDSAVYLCASSSIGGRAIYEQYFGPGTRLTVT.

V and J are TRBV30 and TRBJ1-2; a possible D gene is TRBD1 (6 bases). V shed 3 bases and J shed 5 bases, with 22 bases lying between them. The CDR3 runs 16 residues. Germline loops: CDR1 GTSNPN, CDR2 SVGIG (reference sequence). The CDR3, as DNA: TGTGCCTGGAGGCCTCCGCGTCTCTTGGGGGCATATGGCTACACCTTC. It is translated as CAWRPPRLLGAYGYTF.

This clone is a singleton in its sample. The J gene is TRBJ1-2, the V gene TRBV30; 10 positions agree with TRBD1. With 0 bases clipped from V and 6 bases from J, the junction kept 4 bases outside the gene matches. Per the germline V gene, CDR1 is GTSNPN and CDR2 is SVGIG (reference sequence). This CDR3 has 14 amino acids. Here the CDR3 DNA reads TGTGCCTGGAGTGTACCGGACAGGGGGAATGGCTACACCTTC. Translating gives CAWSVPDRGNGYTF.

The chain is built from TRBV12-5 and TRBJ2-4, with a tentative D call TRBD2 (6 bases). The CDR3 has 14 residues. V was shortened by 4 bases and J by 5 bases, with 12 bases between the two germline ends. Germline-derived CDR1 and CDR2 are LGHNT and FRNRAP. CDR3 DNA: TGTGCTAGTGGTTCCACTCCGGGAGAAAACATTCAGTACTTC. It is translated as CASGSTPGENIQYF.

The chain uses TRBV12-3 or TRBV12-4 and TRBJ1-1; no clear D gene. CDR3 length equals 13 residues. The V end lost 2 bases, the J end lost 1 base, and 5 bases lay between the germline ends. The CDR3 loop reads CASSLTRNTEAFF. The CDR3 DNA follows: TGTGCCAGCAGTTTAACCAGGAACACTGAAGCTTTCTTT.

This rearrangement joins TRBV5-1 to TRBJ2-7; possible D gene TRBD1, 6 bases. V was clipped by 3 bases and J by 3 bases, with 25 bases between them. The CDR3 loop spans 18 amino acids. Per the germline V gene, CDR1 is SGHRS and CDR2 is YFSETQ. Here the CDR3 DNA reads TGCGCCAGCAGCTCCATGCCCTTACTAGTTCACAGGGACTACGAGCAGTACTTC. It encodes CASSSMPLLVHRDYEQYF.

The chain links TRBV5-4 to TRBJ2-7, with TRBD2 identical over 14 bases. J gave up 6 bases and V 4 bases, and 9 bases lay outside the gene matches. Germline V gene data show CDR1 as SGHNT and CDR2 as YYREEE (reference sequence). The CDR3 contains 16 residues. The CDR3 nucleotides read TGTGCCAGCAGCCCCGGGACTAGCGGGAGATCGGTCGAGCAGTACTTC. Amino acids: CASSPGTSGRSVEQYF. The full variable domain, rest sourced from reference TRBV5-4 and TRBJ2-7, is ETGVTQSPTHLIKTRGQQVTLRCSSQSGHNTVSWYQQALGQGPQFIFQYYREEENGRGNFPPRFSGLQFPNYSSELNVNALELDDSALYLCASSPGTSGRSVEQYFGPGTRLTVT.

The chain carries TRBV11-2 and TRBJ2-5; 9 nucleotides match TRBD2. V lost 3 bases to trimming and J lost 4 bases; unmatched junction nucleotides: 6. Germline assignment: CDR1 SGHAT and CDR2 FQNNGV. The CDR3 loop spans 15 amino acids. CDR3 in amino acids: CASSLNSGSGETQYF. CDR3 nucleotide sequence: TGTGCCAGCAGCTTGAATAGCGGGAGTGGAGAGACCCAGTACTTC.

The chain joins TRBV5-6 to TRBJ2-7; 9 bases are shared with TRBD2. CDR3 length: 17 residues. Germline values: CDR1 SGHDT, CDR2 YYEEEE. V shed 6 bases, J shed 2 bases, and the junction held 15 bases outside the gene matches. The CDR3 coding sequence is TGTGCCAGCACCTCCGGGGCGGGGGGGTCGTCAACCTACGAGCAGTACTTC. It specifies CASTSGAGGSSTYEQYF.